The present T cell receptor (beta chain) was sequenced within a study of blood T cell repertoires in COVID-19 (dated by TCRdb to the early 2020s). Context from the whole study: Samples from collaborators originated in the United States, Italy and Spain and spanned both the acute and convalescent phases of COVID-19. The samples were drawn from the first 160 participants of the ongoing ImmuneRACE study and from over 950 subjects provided by 6 global collaborators. A freely available public database, intended as a resource for researchers studying the immune response to SARS-CoV-2, is where the repertoires were released. Where HLA class I and class II types were available, the types were taken from metadata supplied by the sample provider, not from assay-based typing. Nearly every sample came with metadata listing a de-identified subject ID, COVID-19 status, age in years and sex. The prospective study material was composed of cDNA or gDNA derived from T cells, B-cell-depleted T cells, or PBMCs. The dataset comprised deeply sampled blood TCRbeta repertoires from subjects exposed to, actively infected with, or recovered from COVID-19. Overall study outcomes, separate from this receptor: How much clinical and demographic metadata was included differed by source and by participant, and the metadata was provided uncurated.

V trim: 6 bases; J trim: 8 bases; unmatched bases: 25. The germline V gene provides CDR1 SQVTM and CDR2 ANQGSEA. Spanning cysteine to phenylalanine, the CDR3 consists of 20 amino acids. Kept here is only the CDR3 DNA, which spans 60 bases and is read in frame from base 1. Each collaborating institution followed its own protocols to collect whole blood in K2EDTA tubes. For TCRbeta analysis, collaborators shipped samples in one of three forms: frozen whole blood, isolated PBMCs, or DNA extracted from either of those sample types. TCRbeta CDR3 regions were amplified from genomic DNA by means of the immunoSEQ Assay, a bias-controlled multiplex PCR. As for the original processing: The number of nucleated cells in each sample was estimated by amplification of reference gene primers within the assay. To quantify the absolute abundance of each unique TCRbeta CDR3 rearrangement, sequence reads were collapsed and filtered. For each sample, productive Simpson clonality was calculated by taking the square root of Simpson's diversity index across productive rearrangements. This is the immuneACCESS table as TCRdb keeps it, with only in-frame sequences that have V and J called. A part of the clones is gone; compared with another copy, unresolved V genes explain less than half, and the rest is unexplained. The V and J calls and clone size are taken from that table; D and trimming were inferred from the DNA. For this sample there are about 290,000 clones; 85% appear just once. Of the sample, around 4.2% is held by the ten largest clones.

Points on this clone: Its antigen is not yet known. No clone much larger than this one lies a single base away; base qualities are absent.

Here the chain combines TRBV29-1 and TRBJ2-1; TRBD2 agrees with 13 junctional bases. Sequenced: peripheral blood. The receptor comes from a woman in her fifties or sixties with active or convalescent COVID-19. The nucleotide sequence is given as TGCAGCGTCGGCGATGAAACTCCCACCGGGACTAGCGGGAATGGGGATGAGCAGTTCTTC. This codes for CSVGDETPTGTSGNGDEQFF.